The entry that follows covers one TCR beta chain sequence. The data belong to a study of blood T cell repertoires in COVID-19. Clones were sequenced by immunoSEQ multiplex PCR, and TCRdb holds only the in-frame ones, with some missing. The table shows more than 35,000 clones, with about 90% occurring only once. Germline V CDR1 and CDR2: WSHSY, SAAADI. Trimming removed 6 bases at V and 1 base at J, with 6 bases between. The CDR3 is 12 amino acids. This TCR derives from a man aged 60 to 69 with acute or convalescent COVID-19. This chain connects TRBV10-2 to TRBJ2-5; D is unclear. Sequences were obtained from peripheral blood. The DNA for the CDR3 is TGCGCCAGCAGAAACTTCCAAGAGACCCAGTACTTC. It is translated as CASRNFQETQYF.